Each of the 28 T cell receptor beta chains below was sequenced from the same sample in a study of Graves' ophthalmopathy and Graves' hyperthyroidism. The sequenced template was RNA, covering the TCR beta CDR3 region. Second-round multiplex PCR followed a first-round RT-PCR using HTBI primers. TCRdb processed the multiplex PCR reads anew with MiXCR; each CDR3 protein has one entry. The table has around 1,000,000 distinct CDR3 sequences, approximately 35% seen once. Sequenced sample: peripheral blood or thyroid tissue (not recorded which). The receptors stem from an adult man with Graves' hyperthyroidism.

This clonotype was observed many times. The rearrangement links TRBV29-1 to TRBJ1-2; D is unclear. Trimming removed 0 bases from V and 8 bases from J, with 19 bases in between. The CDR3 covers 15 residues. CDR1 is SQVTM and CDR2 is ANQGSEA in the germline V gene. CDR3 residues: CSVEDETRVTGGYTF. The CDR3 DNA follows: TGCAGCGTTGAAGATGAGACCAGAGTGACGGGGGGCTACACCTTC.

The rearrangement links TRBV14 to TRBJ2-7, with D perhaps TRBD1 (6 bases). V was cut by 0 bases and J by 2 bases, with 11 bases left in between. Germline loops: CDR1 SGHDN, CDR2 FVKESK. The CDR3 length is 15 residues. CDR3 nucleotides: TGTGCCAGCAGCCAAGATGGGGGCCCGACCTACGAGCAGTACTTC. It translates to CASSQDGGPTYEQYF. Looking up the rest from reference TRBV14 and TRBJ2-7 gives the full variable domain: EAGVTQFPSHSVIEKGQTVTLRCDPISGHDNLYWYRRVMGKEIKFLLHFVKESKQDESGMPNNRFLAERTGGTYSTLKVQPAELEDSGVYFCASSQDGGPTYEQYFGPGTRLTVT.

The V and J genes are TRBV12-3 or TRBV12-4 and TRBJ1-6; D gene ambiguous. The CDR3 contains 15 residues. Trimming shortened V by 1 base and J by 6 bases, and 10 bases separated the two germline ends. The CDR3 sequence: CASSLGRGLNSPLHF. DNA for the CDR3: TGTGCCAGCAGTTTAGGTCGGGGTCTTAATTCACCCCTCCACTTT.

This clonotype was detected a few times. This sequence joins TRBV27 and TRBJ1-5, with TRBD1 matching 7 bases. Germline V gene data show CDR1 as MNHEY and CDR2 as SMNVEV (reference sequence). V was clipped by 3 bases and J by 0 bases; unmatched bases: 5. The CDR3 is 16 residues long. CDR3 in amino acids: CASSFQGGSSNQPQHF. The CDR3 DNA follows: TGTGCCAGCAGTTTCCAGGGGGGGAGTAGCAATCAGCCCCAGCATTTT.

This clonotype has a count of ten or more. The chain uses TRBV20-1 and TRBJ1-1; D is ambiguous. Trimming cost V 6 bases and J 0 bases, with 8 bases left between them. The CDR3 runs 12 residues. Germline V gives CDR1 DFQATT, CDR2 SNEGSKA (reference sequence). The CDR3 sequence: CSARTVNTEAFF. DNA of the CDR3: TGCAGTGCCAGAACAGTGAACACTGAAGCTTTCTTT.

The V call is TRBV6-6, the J call TRBJ1-2; D gene uncertain. Germline CDR1 MNHNY, CDR2 SVGAGI (reference sequence). The CDR3 spans 17 residues. Trimming took 2 bases from V and 8 from J, leaving 24 bases between them. The CDR3 loop is CASSYTSLLKQSEGYTF. CDR3 coding DNA: TGTGCCAGCAGTTACACCTCGCTACTGAAGCAATCAGAAGGCTACACCTTC.

V usage is TRBV12-3 or TRBV12-4 and J usage is TRBJ2-5; possible D gene TRBD2, 6 bases. The CDR3 loop spans 13 amino acids. The V gene lost 3 bases and the J gene lost 7 bases, with 12 bases spanning the gap. CDR3: CASSFTSPGTQYF. CDR3 coding DNA: TGTGCCAGCAGTTTCACTAGCCCAGGGACCCAGTACTTC.

This sequence joins TRBV20-1 and TRBJ2-3; 7 positions agree with TRBD1. CDR1 is DFQATT and CDR2 is SNEGSKA in the germline V gene (reference sequence). The V gene end was trimmed by 2 bases and the J gene end by 6 bases; junction bases not matched to a gene: 5. The CDR3 extends over 13 amino acids. For the CDR3, the DNA is TGCAGTGCTAGACAACAGGGGACGGATACGCAGTATTTT. It is translated as CSARQQGTDTQYF.

In its sample, this clonotype was seen many times. The genes are TRBV9 and TRBJ1-6; D gene uncertain. CDR3 size: 13 residues. The germline V gene has CDR1 SGDLS and CDR2 YYNGEE. Trimming removed 3 bases from V and 6 bases from J, with 7 bases in between. CDR3 sequence (DNA): TGTGCCAGCAGCGGTAGGATTAATTCACCCCTCCACTTT. The encoded protein is CASSGRINSPLHF.

This clonotype occurred many times. This chain joins TRBV19 and TRBJ2-5; D may correspond to TRBD1 or TRBD2 (5 bases each). V was pared by 5 bases and J by 5 bases, with 18 bases between. The CDR3 length is 15 residues. The germline V gene encodes CDR1 LNHDA and CDR2 SQIVND (reference sequence). CDR3 in amino acids: CASSGPGTVVETQYF. The CDR3 DNA sequence: TGTGCCAGTAGTGGACCCGGGACGGTGGTGGAGACCCAGTACTTC.

As concerns this clonotype: Mismatch with germline at one junction end may stem from a read error. V usage is TRBV7-9 and J usage is TRBJ2-6, with unresolved D. Germline CDR1 reads SEHNR; CDR2 reads FQNEAQ (reference sequence). This CDR3 has 10 residues. CDR3 in DNA: TGTGCCAGCACGGATTTTACTGAAGCTTTC. Its protein product is CASTDFTEAF.

The table lists this clonotype with a few counts. The chain uses TRBV4-3 and TRBJ2-7; D might be TRBD2 (6 bases). The V and J ends lost 2 bases and 6 bases respectively, with 17 bases between them. The germline V gene has CDR1 LGHNA and CDR2 YSLEER. The CDR3 loop spans 15 amino acids. In nucleotides, the CDR3 is TGCGCCAGCAGCCAATCCCTCCGTTTCGGGGGCGAGCAGTACTTC. Translating gives CASSQSLRFGGEQYF.

Concerning this clonotype itself: This may stem from a read error, because a much larger clone lies one nucleotide away. The CDR3 sequence: CSDERGAGFEQYF. The CDR3 DNA follows: TGCAGTGACGAGAGAGGGGCTGGGTTCGAGCAGTACTTC. The chain uses TRBV20-1 and TRBJ2-7; D could derive from TRBD1 or TRBD2 (5 bases each). Between the trimmed V and J ends, which lost 7 bases and 6 bases, there was a span of 19 bases. Germline CDR1 and CDR2: DFQATT and SNEGSKA (reference sequence). This CDR3 region has 13 residues.

The table lists this clonotype with a few counts. The chain joins TRBV6-6 to TRBJ2-7; D remains ambiguous. Germline V CDR1 and CDR2: MNHNY, SVGAGI (reference sequence). CDR3 size: 13 residues. V lost 2 bases and J 1 base, leaving 6 bases between the germline ends. CDR3 sequence: CASSYAQSYEQYF. The CDR3 DNA reads as TGTGCCAGCAGTTACGCGCAGTCCTACGAGCAGTACTTC.

This clonotype appeared many times. CDR3 nucleotides: TGCGCCAGCAGCACAGGACAGGGGGCCTACTCACCCCTCCACTTT. Its protein is CASSTGQGAYSPLHF. The V and J genes are TRBV5-1 and TRBJ1-6; 11 positions agree with TRBD1. V dropped 4 bases and J dropped 10; count of bases not matched to a gene: 7. Germline CDR1 and CDR2: SGHRS and YFSETQ. This CDR3 has 15 amino acids.

This clonotype was seen many times. J is TRBJ1-5 and V is TRBV7-8, with a weak D call TRBD1 (5 bases). The V end was cut by 3 bases, the J end by 5 bases, with 26 bases between. The CDR3 sequence is 19 residues long. Germline values: CDR1 SGHVS, CDR2 FQNEAQ. The CDR3 coding sequence is TGTGCCAGCAGCTTTGCGCAGACGAGGGGAAGCGTCAGGGATCAGCCCCAGCATTTT. This codes for CASSFAQTRGSVRDQPQHF.

This clonotype was picked up a small number of times. This may come from a read error, since a much larger clone is one base off. The rearrangement uses TRBV29-1 and TRBJ2-7; D uncertain. V gave up 4 bases and J gave up 0 bases, with 10 bases separating them. Germline V gene data show CDR1 as SQVTM and CDR2 as ANQGSEA. The CDR3 covers 13 residues. Here the CDR3 DNA reads TGCAGCGTTGGCGCAGGCCGCTCCTACGAGCAGTACTTC. Its translation: CSVGAGRSYEQYF.

This clonotype appeared a few times. The V and J genes are TRBV12-3 or TRBV12-4 and TRBJ2-2, with D unresolved. Trimming shortened V by 3 bases and J by 7 bases, and 9 bases separated the two germline ends. There are 13 residues in the CDR3. CDR3 loop: CASSFGQIGELFF. The CDR3 DNA reads as TGTGCCAGCAGTTTCGGCCAGATCGGGGAGCTGTTTTTT.

In this sample, this clonotype turned up a few times. V and J are TRBV9 and TRBJ2-1; D unclear. V was cut by 8 bases and J by 2 bases, with 11 bases left in between. The CDR3 has 13 amino acids. CDR1 is SGDLS, CDR2 YYNGEE, per germline. CDR3 in amino acids: CASGRSTYNEQFF. Here the CDR3 DNA reads TGTGCCAGTGGCCGATCCACCTACAATGAGCAGTTCTTC.

On this clonotype: This may come from a read error, since a much larger clone is one base off. The gene calls are TRBV20-1 and TRBJ1-1, with 7 bases matching TRBD1. Looked up from germline, CDR1 is DFQATT and CDR2 is SNEGSKA (reference sequence). The CDR3 covers 13 residues. The CDR3 loop reads CNARRTGNTEAFF. The CDR3 region has the DNA TGCAATGCTAGAAGGACAGGGAACACTGAAGCTTTCTTT.

In this sample, this clonotype turned up a few times. The chain employs TRBV7-2 and TRBJ1-6; possibly TRBD1 for D (6 bases). V was cut by 5 bases and J by 13 bases, with 24 bases left in between. CDR1 and CDR2 from the germline V gene are SGHTA and FQGNSA. The CDR3 runs 16 residues. The CDR3 region has the DNA TGTGCCAGCAGCCCTTTCGGGGGCCAGGGGAATCAGCCCCTCCACTTT. Protein product: CASSPFGGQGNQPLHF. Complete variable domain (other parts from reference TRBV7-2 and TRBJ1-6): GAGVSQSPSNKVTEKGKDVELRCDPISGHTALYWYRQSLGQGLEFLIYFQGNSAPDKSGLPSDRFSAERTGGSVSTLTIQRTQQEDSAVYLCASSPFGGQGNQPLHFGNGTRLTVT.

In this sample, this clonotype turned up many times. The CDR3 DNA reads as TGTGCCAGCAGCGCCGCGGCACAGGGGTACTACGAGCAGTACTTC. Translated, it gives CASSAAAQGYYEQYF. The chain couples TRBV7-8 to TRBJ2-7; 7 bases align to TRBD1. Trimming at V came to 5 bases and at J to 3 bases, leaving 10 bases not matched to a gene. The CDR3 runs 15 residues. Germline V gene data show CDR1 as SGHVS and CDR2 as FQNEAQ. The complete variable domain, with remaining parts taken from reference TRBV7-8 and TRBJ2-7, reads GAGVSQSPRYKVAKRGQDVALRCDPISGHVSLFWYQQALGQGPEFLTYFQNEAQLDKSGLPSDRFFAERPEGSVSTLKIQRTQQEDSAVYLCASSAAAQGYYEQYFGPGTRLTVT.

There are many counts of this clonotype. The chain joins TRBV20-1 to TRBJ2-7, with TRBD2 matching over 12 bases. Per the germline V gene, CDR1 is DFQATT and CDR2 is SNEGSKA (reference sequence). The CDR3 loop spans 13 amino acids. J was trimmed by 4 bases and V by 4 bases; bases with no gene match: 2. CDR3 nucleotides: TGCAGTGCTACTAGCGGGGGGGTGTACGAGCAGTACTTC. Amino acids: CSATSGGVYEQYF.

The chain is built from TRBV4-3 and TRBJ2-7, with 8 positions matching TRBD1. From germline, CDR1 is LGHNA and CDR2 YSLEER. This CDR3 region has 15 residues. Trimming cost V 0 bases and J 2 bases; bases outside gene matches: 3. CDR3 nucleotide sequence: TGCGCCAGCAGCCAAGAATACAGGGGGACCTACGAGCAGTACTTC. Amino acid sequence: CASSQEYRGTYEQYF.

This clonotype was picked up many times. This chain connects TRBV29-1 to TRBJ1-2; 10 positions agree with TRBD1. Germline CDR1 SQVTM, CDR2 ANQGSEA. The CDR3 totals 15 residues. The ends lost 1 base at V and 3 bases at J; junction bases unmatched: 5. The CDR3 nucleotides are TGCAGCGTTGAAGGTGGGGACAGGGGATACTATGGCTACACCTTC. As protein: CSVEGGDRGYYGYTF.

V is TRBV4-1 and J is TRBJ1-5, with D unresolved. Germline CDR1 MGHRA, CDR2 YSYEKL. The CDR3 totals 15 residues. V lost 2 bases, J lost 2 bases, and 10 bases lay in between. The CDR3 spells CASSQRGDGNQPQHF. For the CDR3, the DNA is TGCGCCAGCAGCCAACGTGGGGATGGCAATCAGCCCCAGCATTTT.

Worth noting for this clonotype: Mismatch with germline at one junction end may stem from a read error. J is TRBJ1-2 and V is TRBV7-2; 9 positions match TRBD1. The CDR3 totals 12 residues. Germline V lookup: CDR1 SGHTA, CDR2 FQGNSA. Written as DNA, the CDR3 is TGCGCCAGCAGTGAACAGGGGGCAGGCTACACCTTC. Protein sequence: CASSEQGAGYTF.

The chain combines TRBV29-1 with TRBJ2-7; 7 bases match TRBD2. Germline V lookup: CDR1 SQVTM, CDR2 ANQGSEA. This CDR3 has 14 amino acids. With 5 bases clipped from V and 2 bases from J, the junction kept 9 bases outside the gene matches. CDR3 residues: CSVRGGGDTYEQYF. In DNA, the CDR3 is TGCAGCGTTCGGGGTGGGGGGGATACCTACGAGCAGTACTTC.